The 18 T cell receptor beta chains below all came from one sample that was sequenced in a study of human T cells and chemical hapten exposure. One entry per CDR3 protein, called by TCRdb with MiXCR from the RACE reads. Of 30,000 to 50,000 distinct CDR3 sequences listed, about 13% are singletons. Time point denoted: patch test 3, about 24 weeks after DPC sensitization. The treatment was: therapeutic diphenylcyclopropenone sensitization with weekly scalp DPC. Whole blood, unfractionated, served as the material for total RNA extraction. The sample was whole blood, taken in connection with sensitization to the hapten diphenylcyclopropenone (DPC). The receptors were sampled from a woman in her 40s with alopecia areata. Some clones in this sample may be carry-over from other donors' samples.

This clonotype is medium-sized. The J gene is TRBJ2-1, the V gene TRBV5-1; D gene ambiguous. In germline, CDR1 is SGHRS, CDR2 YFSETQ. This CDR3 contains 14 residues. Trimming took 4 bases from V and 8 from J, leaving 16 bases between them. The CDR3 sequence: CASSLLNPGDEQFF. CDR3 bases: TGCGCCAGCAGCCTTCTAAACCCTGGGGATGAGCAGTTCTTC.

This clonotype was observed at least ten times. The chain carries TRBV7-2 and TRBJ2-7; D is ambiguous. CDR1 and CDR2 (germline): SGHTA, FQGNSA. The CDR3 covers 13 residues. V dropped 1 base and J dropped 3 bases, with 7 bases sitting between them. CDR3 in DNA: TGTGCCAGCAGCTTAGGAGTGAACTACGAGCAGTACTTC. It specifies CASSLGVNYEQYF.

This clonotype was counted between two and nine times. The rearrangement joins TRBV9 to TRBJ2-2; 8 positions match TRBD1. This CDR3 has 15 amino acids. Germline CDR1 reads SGDLS; CDR2 reads YYNGEE. V shed 2 bases and J 3 bases; nucleotides not matched to a gene: 3. The CDR3 protein is CASSVGTGHTGELFF. In nucleotides, the CDR3 is TGTGCCAGCAGCGTTGGGACAGGCCACACCGGGGAGCTGTTTTTT. Filled out from reference TRBV9 and TRBJ2-2, the complete variable domain reads DSGVTQTPKHLITATGQRVTLRCSPRSGDLSVYWYQQSLDQGLQFLIQYYNGEERAKGNILERFSAQQFPDLHSELNLSSLELGDSALYFCASSVGTGHTGELFFGEGSRLTVL.

This clonotype came up many times. The chain is built from TRBV6-6 and TRBJ1-2; D unclear. V shed 6 bases and J shed 6 bases, with 14 bases lying between them. Germline values: CDR1 MNHNY, CDR2 SVGAGI (reference sequence). The CDR3 loop spans 13 amino acids. CDR3: CASRPPGRDGYTF. The CDR3 DNA is TGTGCCAGCAGACCCCCTGGACGAGATGGCTACACCTTC.

This clonotype appeared a few times. V usage is TRBV28 and J usage is TRBJ2-7, with 9 bases matching TRBD2. This CDR3 region has 14 residues. V shed 6 bases, J shed 6 bases, and the junction held 9 bases outside the gene matches. Per germline, CDR1 MDHEN and CDR2 SYDVKM. The CDR3, as DNA: TGTGCCAGCAGACCCGAGGGGCGGGAGGGCGAGCAGTACTTC. This encodes CASRPEGREGEQYF.

The genes are TRBV10-3 and TRBJ2-7, with TRBD1 matching over 8 bases. The germline gives CDR1 ENHRY, CDR2 SYGVKD. The CDR3 is made up of 14 amino acids. V trimming: 2 bases; J trimming: 6 bases; junction bases outside the gene matches: 6. This CDR3 is CAISETQGAGEQYF. The CDR3 DNA sequence: TGTGCCATCAGTGAGACGCAGGGGGCAGGCGAGCAGTACTTC.

This clonotype came up many times. The chain employs TRBV11-2 and TRBJ2-7; unclear D gene. From germline, CDR1 is SGHAT and CDR2 FQNNGV. CDR3 length: 12 residues. With 7 bases removed from V and 4 bases from J, the gap between germline ends came to 11 bases. The CDR3: CASTLGTYEQYF. CDR3 DNA sequence: TGTGCCAGCACCCTAGGCACTTACGAGCAGTACTTC.

This clonotype showed up many times. The chain employs TRBV5-4 and TRBJ2-4, with D perhaps TRBD2 (6 bases). The CDR3 loop spans 16 amino acids. The V gene lost 0 bases and the J gene lost 0 bases, with 10 bases spanning the gap. The germline V gene has CDR1 SGHNT and CDR2 YYREEE (reference sequence). The CDR3 loop reads CASSLAGGLAKNIQYF. Written as DNA, the CDR3 is TGTGCCAGCAGCTTGGCTGGGGGACTAGCCAAAAACATTCAGTACTTC.

The J gene is TRBJ2-2, the V gene TRBV10-1; D is unresolved. V gave up 3 bases and J gave up 1 base, with 3 bases separating them. CDR1 WNHNN and CDR2 SYGVQD come from the germline V gene (reference sequence). The CDR3 sequence is 13 residues long. This CDR3 reads CASSELNTGELFF. CDR3 DNA: TGCGCCAGCAGTGAATTGAACACCGGGGAGCTGTTTTTT.

This clonotype was recorded a few times. CDR3 sequence (DNA): TGTGCCAGCGGTTCGAGCAACACCGGGGAGCTGTTTTTT. Translated: CASGSSNTGELFF. This chain uses TRBV28 with TRBJ2-2; D is uncertain. Germline V gene lookup returns CDR1 MDHEN and CDR2 SYDVKM. There are 13 residues in the CDR3. V was pared by 8 bases and J by 2 bases, with 9 bases between.

Many counts were recorded for this clonotype. This chain joins TRBV28 and TRBJ1-2; D gene ambiguous. Trimming pared 4 bases from V and 3 bases from J, leaving 6 bases between. The CDR3 consists of 12 residues. CDR1 and CDR2 (germline): MDHEN, SYDVKM. The CDR3 DNA reads TGTGCCAGCAGTTGGATGGACTATGGCTACACCTTC. Amino acid sequence: CASSWMDYGYTF.

This clonotype was detected many times. The V and J genes are TRBV6-5 and TRBJ2-5; TRBD1 agrees at 7 bases. CDR1 and CDR2 from the germline V gene are MNHEY and SVGAGI. This CDR3 spans 14 amino acids. Unmatched junction bases numbered 5, after V lost 2 bases and J lost 5 bases. The CDR3 nucleotides are TGTGCCAGCAGTTACAGACAGGGCCTCGAGACCCAGTACTTC. The encoded protein is CASSYRQGLETQYF.

This clonotype was found many times. The chain is built from TRBV11-2 and TRBJ2-2; 8 bases agree with TRBD1. The length of the CDR3 is 16 residues. With 5 bases clipped from V and 2 bases from J, the junction kept 7 bases outside the gene matches. Germline assignment: CDR1 SGHAT and CDR2 FQNNGV. CDR3 in amino acids: CASSPGQGGNTGELFF. The CDR3 region has the DNA TGTGCCAGCAGCCCAGGACAGGGAGGAAACACCGGGGAGCTGTTTTTT.

This clonotype was recorded many times. This chain uses TRBV3-1 with TRBJ2-3, with 9 bases matching TRBD2. V shed 4 bases, J shed 11 bases, and the junction held 4 bases outside the gene matches. There are 12 residues in the CDR3. In germline, CDR1 is LGHDT, CDR2 YNNKEL (reference sequence). The CDR3 coding sequence is TGTGCCAGCAGCCCAGCGGGAGGCGGGCAGTATTTT. This gives the protein CASSPAGGGQYF.

This clonotype was counted many times. The gene calls are TRBV10-3 and TRBJ1-1, with D possibly being TRBD1 (5 bases). Germline assignment: CDR1 ENHRY and CDR2 SYGVKD. CDR3 length equals 14 residues. CDR3 DNA: TGTGTCACAAGGGGCGCGCGGGAGAACACTGAAGCTTTCTTT. It translates to CVTRGARENTEAFF.

This clonotype was counted many times. The chain couples TRBV12-3 or TRBV12-4 to TRBJ1-1; D possibly corresponds to TRBD1 (5 bases). This CDR3 is 15 amino acids long. The V end lost 6 bases, the J end lost 1 base, and 15 bases lay between the germline ends. CDR3 amino acids: CASSRDSWANTEAFF. The DNA of the CDR3 is TGTGCCAGCAGCCGCGACAGCTGGGCGAACACTGAAGCTTTCTTT.

This clonotype was seen at least ten times. The rearrangement links TRBV7-6 to TRBJ2-1; 10 bases are a match to TRBD2. The germline gives CDR1 SGHVS, CDR2 FNYEAQ. J lost 2 bases, V lost 7 bases, and 8 bases had no gene match. The length of the CDR3 is 16 residues. CDR3: CASKRGGANTYNEQFF. The DNA for the CDR3 is TGTGCCAGCAAGCGGGGGGGAGCCAATACCTACAATGAGCAGTTCTTC. Based on the CDR3 plus reference TRBV7-6 and TRBJ2-1, the full variable domain is GAGVSQSPRYKVTKRGQDVALRCDPISGHVSLYWYRQALGQGPEFLTYFNYEAQQDKSGLPNDRFSAERPEGSISTLTIQRTEQRDSAMYRCASKRGGANTYNEQFFGPGTRLTVL.

This clonotype was seen at least ten times. V is TRBV7-9 and J is TRBJ1-1; D is perhaps TRBD1 (5 bases). Trimming removed 1 base at V and 10 bases at J, with 13 bases between. Germline CDR1 is SEHNR and CDR2 is FQNEAQ (reference sequence). The CDR3 has 13 amino acids. The CDR3 is CASSLGTLTGAFF. The CDR3 DNA reads TGTGCCAGCAGCTTAGGGACATTAACCGGAGCTTTCTTT. Full variable domain (remainder filled in from reference TRBV7-9 and TRBJ1-1): DTGVSQNPRHKITKRGQNVTFRCDPISEHNRLYWYRQTLGQGPEFLTYFQNEAQLEKSRLLSDRFSAERPKGSFSTLEIQRTEQGDSAMYLCASSLGTLTGAFFGQGTRLTVV.